This passage covers 28 T cell receptor beta chains from one sample sequenced in a study of blood T cells in healthy people across ages. Then a second PCR, running roughly 6 to 12 cycles, was carried out with a sample-barcoded 5' primer and a J-beta primer mix. Using its own MiXCR run on the 5' RACE reads, TCRdb lists one record per CDR3 protein. Here the sample spans roughly 680,000 distinct CDR3 sequences, approximately 52% being singletons. Source material: blood. The origin of the receptors is a woman aged 80 or over in good health.

The chain is built from TRBV9 and TRBJ2-7; D remains ambiguous. Germline V gene data show CDR1 as SGDLS and CDR2 as YYNGEE. This CDR3 spans 17 amino acids. The ends were cut back, 0 bases at V and 0 bases at J, with 16 bases in the middle. CDR3 protein: CASSVGPSRSSSYEQYF. DNA for the CDR3: TGTGCCAGCAGCGTAGGCCCTTCGAGGAGTAGCTCCTACGAGCAGTACTTC.

This clonotype was recorded at least ten times. J is TRBJ2-2 and V is TRBV5-1; 8 bases are a match to TRBD1. The CDR3 contains 16 residues. CDR1 is SGHRS and CDR2 is YFSETQ in the germline V gene. V was pared by 5 bases and J by 0 bases, with 6 bases of the junction left unmatched. This chain's CDR3 is CASRPSGGPNTGELFF. The CDR3 DNA reads as TGCGCCAGCAGACCTTCAGGGGGCCCGAACACCGGGGAGCTGTTTTTT.

The chain employs TRBV27 and TRBJ1-5; D is undetermined. CDR3 length equals 14 residues. Germline V gives CDR1 MNHEY, CDR2 SMNVEV (reference sequence). V lost 0 bases and J 7 bases, leaving 10 bases between the germline ends. The CDR3 region has the DNA TGTGCCAGCAGTTTATCATTCAGTGTGCAGCCCCAGCATTTT. Translating it yields CASSLSFSVQPQHF.

There are many counts of this clonotype. The chain carries TRBV28 and TRBJ2-5, with 10 bases matching TRBD1. There are 14 residues in the CDR3. The germline V gene has CDR1 MDHEN and CDR2 SYDVKM. V was pared by 6 bases and J by 5 bases, with 6 bases of the junction left unmatched. The CDR3 DNA reads TGTGCCAGCAGGAACGGACAGGGGGTTGAGACCCAGTACTTC. It is translated as CASRNGQGVETQYF.

This clonotype was picked up a small number of times. CDR3 protein: CASSVVRWETQYF. Here the CDR3 DNA reads TGTGCCAGCAGCGTAGTCCGATGGGAGACCCAGTACTTC. This rearrangement joins TRBV7-3 to TRBJ2-5; D is ambiguous. From germline, CDR1 is SGHTA and CDR2 FQGTGA. Trimming stripped 5 bases from V and 5 bases from J, with 12 bases between. This CDR3 is 13 amino acids long.

With regard to this clonotype: A much larger clone is a single base away; this may be a read error. The chain has TRBV24-1 and TRBJ2-1; TRBD1 matches 8 bases. CDR3 length: 16 residues. Trimming at V came to 3 bases and at J to 6 bases, leaving 9 bases not matched to a gene. Germline CDR1 and CDR2: KGHDR and SFDVKD. The CDR3 DNA is TGTGCCACCAGTGATCCGGGACAGGATAGATCCAATGAGCAGTTCTTC. Translated, it gives CATSDPGQDRSNEQFF.

The chain joins TRBV7-9 to TRBJ1-1; no reliable D call. There are 13 residues in the CDR3. Germline assignment: CDR1 SEHNR and CDR2 FQNEAQ (reference sequence). V was cut by 6 bases and J by 0 bases, with 8 bases left in between. The CDR3 here is CASRATVNTEAFF. The CDR3, as DNA: TGTGCCAGCAGAGCCACAGTGAACACTGAAGCTTTCTTT.

This clonotype was detected ten times or more. The V call is TRBV7-3, the J call TRBJ2-1, with D possibly called TRBD1 or TRBD2 (5 bases each). V lost 1 base and J 6 bases, leaving 10 bases between the germline ends. The CDR3 has 14 amino acids. Germline CDR1 reads SGHTA; CDR2 reads FQGTGA. CDR3 residues: CASSLRAGTNEQFF. In DNA, the CDR3 is TGTGCCAGCAGCTTAAGGGCAGGGACCAATGAGCAGTTCTTC. Complete variable domain (other parts from reference TRBV7-3 and TRBJ2-1): GAGVSQTPSNKVTEKGKYVELRCDPISGHTALYWYRQSLGQGPEFLIYFQGTGAADDSGLPNDRFFAVRPEGSVSTLKIQRTERGDSAVYLCASSLRAGTNEQFFGPGTRLTVL.

Concerning this clonotype itself: A much larger clone differs by one base, so this may be a read error. This rearrangement joins TRBV7-9 to TRBJ2-7; a possible D gene is TRBD1 (5 bases). This CDR3 is 14 amino acids long. Germline V gene lookup returns CDR1 SEHNR and CDR2 FQNEAQ (reference sequence). CDR3 DNA: TGTGCCAGCAGCTTAGCAGGGGTCTCCTGCGAGCAGTACTTC. Its protein is CASSLAGVSCEQYF.

This clonotype has only a few counts. This chain links TRBV2 with TRBJ2-2, with D possibly being TRBD1 or TRBD2 (5 bases each). The CDR3 sequence is 15 residues long. From germline, CDR1 is SNHLY and CDR2 FYNNEI. The ends were cut back, 6 bases at V and 5 bases at J, with 16 bases in the middle. CDR3 DNA sequence: TGTGCCAGCAGCCACGAGGGGTCACTAACCGGGGAGCTGTTTTTT. This translates into CASSHEGSLTGELFF.

V usage is TRBV9 and J usage is TRBJ2-2; D is possibly TRBD1 or TRBD2 (6 bases each). Germline V lookup: CDR1 SGDLS, CDR2 YYNGEE. The CDR3 extends over 15 amino acids. Trimming removed 4 bases at V and 5 bases at J, with 15 bases between. As DNA, the CDR3 is TGTGCCAGCAGCCTCTCGGGGGCGTTAACCGGGGAGCTGTTTTTT. It encodes CASSLSGALTGELFF.

This clonotype was counted between two and nine times. Since a much larger clone is just one base distant, this may be a read error. The V gene is TRBV3-1, the J gene TRBJ1-2; no firm D call. V was cut by 4 bases and J by 8 bases, with 26 bases left in between. In germline, CDR1 is LGHDT, CDR2 YNNKEL (reference sequence). The CDR3 spans 17 residues. CDR3: CASSLKRGPTLKGGYTF. CDR3 DNA: TGTGCCAGCAGCCTTAAAAGAGGACCGACTTTAAAGGGCGGCTACACCTTC.

Comments on this clonotype: A much more abundant neighbour one base away suggests this may be a read error. The chain couples TRBV29-1 to TRBJ1-2, with 8 bases aligning to TRBD1. The CDR3 is 14 amino acids. Looked up from germline, CDR1 is SQVTM and CDR2 is ANQGSEA. This chain's CDR3 is CSVGTGLLSYGHTF. DNA for the CDR3: TGCAGCGTTGGGACAGGGCTGCTTAGCTATGGCCACACCTTC.

This chain connects TRBV7-9 to TRBJ2-3; a weak D match, TRBD1 (6 bases). Between the trimmed V and J ends, which lost 5 bases and 6 bases, there was a span of 18 bases. From germline, CDR1 is SEHNR and CDR2 FQNEAQ (reference sequence). The CDR3 spans 15 residues. This CDR3 reads CASSLGTSQGDTQYF. DNA of the CDR3: TGTGCCAGCAGCCTCGGCACTTCCCAGGGGGATACGCAGTATTTT.

The chain links TRBV30 to TRBJ2-5; D not resolved. Between the trimmed V and J ends, which lost 5 bases and 5 bases, there was a span of 9 bases. The CDR3 has 11 residues. Germline CDR1 is GTSNPN and CDR2 is SVGIG (reference sequence). The chain's CDR3 is CAWAVWETQYF. CDR3 in DNA: TGTGCCTGGGCCGTCTGGGAGACCCAGTACTTC.

The chain uses TRBV6-1 and TRBJ2-3; D not resolved. The CDR3 length is 13 residues. Germline V gene data show CDR1 as MNHNS and CDR2 as SASEGT. V lost 2 bases and J 6 bases, leaving 9 bases between the germline ends. CDR3 sequence (DNA): TGTGCCAGCAGTGAACATTTGGCGGATACGCAGTATTTT. Amino acids: CASSEHLADTQYF.

V is TRBV10-3 and J is TRBJ1-2; TRBD1 agrees at 7 bases. The CDR3 has 14 residues. Trimming took 9 bases from V and 1 from J; bases not matched to a gene: 8. Germline values: CDR1 ENHRY, CDR2 SYGVKD. DNA for the CDR3: TGTGCCATGACGGGACAGAGTTATAACTATGGCTACACCTTC. It is translated as CAMTGQSYNYGYTF.

V usage is TRBV28 and J usage is TRBJ1-5, with a tentative D call TRBD1 (6 bases). V lost 6 bases, J lost 0 bases, and 15 bases lay in between. The V gene's germline CDR1 is MDHEN and CDR2 SYDVKM. The CDR3 sequence is 16 residues long. The CDR3 is CASRLSGAGSNQPQHF. The CDR3 coding sequence is TGTGCCAGCAGACTTTCAGGGGCCGGTAGCAATCAGCCCCAGCATTTT.

The chain employs TRBV28 and TRBJ2-7; D is possibly TRBD1 or TRBD2 (5 bases each). This CDR3 is built from 15 residues. Germline V CDR1 and CDR2: MDHEN, SYDVKM. V gave up 5 bases and J gave up 7 bases, with 21 bases separating them. In nucleotides, the CDR3 is TGTGCCAGCAGTCCCGATGGGACCCTCAACAATGAGCAGTACTTC. It is translated as CASSPDGTLNNEQYF. Full variable domain (remainder filled in from reference TRBV28 and TRBJ2-7): DVKVTQSSRYLVKRTGEKVFLECVQDMDHENMFWYRQDPGLGLRLIYFSYDVKMKEKGDIPEGYSVSREKKERFSLILESASTNQTSMYLCASSPDGTLNNEQYFGPGTRLTVT.

On this clonotype: An end of the junction differs from the germline gene, which may be a read error. V gene TRBV6-1 combines with J gene TRBJ2-6; D tentatively reads TRBD1 or TRBD2 (6 bases each). Germline V gene lookup returns CDR1 MNHNS and CDR2 SASEGT. The CDR3 runs 17 residues. For the CDR3, the DNA is TGTGCCAGCAGTGAAACGGAGGGGGACTCTGGGGCCAACGCCCTGACTTTC. This gives the protein CASSETEGDSGANALTF.

The chain joins TRBV12-3 or TRBV12-4 to TRBJ2-7; 15 bases fit TRBD2. The CDR3 has 17 amino acids. The J segment lost 4 bases and the V segment lost 4 bases, leaving 8 bases of the junction unmatched. In DNA, the CDR3 is TGTGCCAGCAGTTACGACGGACTAGCGGGGGGGCAATACGAGCAGTACTTC. It encodes CASSYDGLAGGQYEQYF.

The chain joins TRBV2 to TRBJ2-1, with D possibly matching TRBD2 (5 bases). The CDR3 is 13 amino acids. V lost 2 bases and J lost 5, with 7 bases in between. The germline V gene encodes CDR1 SNHLY and CDR2 FYNNEI. CDR3 nucleotides: TGTGCCAGCAGTGAACTAGCTAACAATGAGCAGTTCTTC. It translates to CASSELANNEQFF.

The J gene is TRBJ2-3, the V gene TRBV12-3 or TRBV12-4; 9 bases are shared with TRBD2. The CDR3 extends over 15 amino acids. Unmatched junction bases numbered 9, after V lost 7 bases and J lost 4 bases. The CDR3 bases are TGTGCCAGCACCGCCGCGGGGGGGCCTTCAGATACGCAGTATTTT. Its protein is CASTAAGGPSDTQYF.

In its sample, this clonotype was seen many times. V usage is TRBV29-1 and J usage is TRBJ2-3, with D perhaps assigned TRBD1 or TRBD2 (5 bases each). CDR3 length equals 14 residues. Per germline, CDR1 SQVTM and CDR2 ANQGSEA. V lost 7 bases, J lost 4 bases, and 18 bases lay in between. CDR3 residues: CSGGRGSRADTQYF. The CDR3 DNA is TGCAGCGGGGGGAGAGGGAGTAGGGCAGATACGCAGTATTTT.

The rearrangement joins TRBV29-1 to TRBJ2-5; 11 nucleotides agree with TRBD1. The J call could be wrong; TRBJ2-7 is a better fit for the DNA end. In germline, CDR1 is SQVTM, CDR2 ANQGSEA. CDR3 length: 15 amino acids. The CDR3: CSVEGGQGALYEQYF. The DNA for the CDR3 is TGCAGCGTTGAAGGAGGACAGGGGGCGTTGTACGAGCAGTACTTC.

V and J are TRBV7-2 and TRBJ2-5; 9 bases are a match to TRBD1. CDR1 and CDR2 from the germline V gene are SGHTA and FQGNSA. The CDR3 runs to 16 residues. V lost 5 bases, J lost 5 bases, and 12 bases stayed unmatched. The CDR3 DNA follows: TGTGCCAGCAGCACACGTCGGGACAGGGCCTGGGAGACCCAGTACTTC. It translates to CASSTRRDRAWETQYF.

The J gene is TRBJ1-1, the V gene TRBV6-5; tentative D call: TRBD1 (5 bases). CDR3 length equals 14 residues. V lost 5 bases and J lost 1, with 11 bases in between. The germline V gene encodes CDR1 MNHEY and CDR2 SVGAGI. The CDR3 region has the DNA TGTGCCAGCAGTGACCCCGGGGGGAACACTGAAGCTTTCTTT. Protein: CASSDPGGNTEAFF.

This clonotype was detected many times. The chain's CDR3 is CASLPGEGWNTEAFF. The CDR3 DNA sequence: TGTGCCAGCCTCCCCGGGGAGGGTTGGAACACTGAAGCTTTCTTT. The chain employs TRBV6-6 and TRBJ1-1; D unclear. The V end lost 8 bases, the J end lost 1 base, and 17 bases lay between the germline ends. Per germline, CDR1 MNHNY and CDR2 SVGAGI (reference sequence). The CDR3 has 15 residues.